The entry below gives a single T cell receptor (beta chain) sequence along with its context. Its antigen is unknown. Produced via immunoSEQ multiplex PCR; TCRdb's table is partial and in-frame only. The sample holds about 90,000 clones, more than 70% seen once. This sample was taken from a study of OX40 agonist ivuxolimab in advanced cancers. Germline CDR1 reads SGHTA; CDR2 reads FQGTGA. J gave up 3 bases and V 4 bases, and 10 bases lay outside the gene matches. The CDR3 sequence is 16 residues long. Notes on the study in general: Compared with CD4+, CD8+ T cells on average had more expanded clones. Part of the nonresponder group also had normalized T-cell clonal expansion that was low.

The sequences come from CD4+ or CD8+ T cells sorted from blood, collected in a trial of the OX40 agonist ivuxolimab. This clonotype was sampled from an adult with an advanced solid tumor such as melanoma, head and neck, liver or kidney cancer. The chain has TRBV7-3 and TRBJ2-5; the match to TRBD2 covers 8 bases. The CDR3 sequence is CASSSATLAGKETQYF. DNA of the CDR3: TGTGCCAGCAGCTCCGCTACCTTAGCGGGGAAAGAGACCCAGTACTTC.